This T cell receptor beta chain appears in the sequencing data of a study of response to subunit inactivated influenza vaccine. CDR3 length: 16 residues. CDR1 MDHEN and CDR2 SYDVKM come from the germline V gene. V lost 2 bases and J 6 bases, leaving 20 bases between the germline ends. With regard to this clonotype: The antigen remains unidentified.

TCRdb recomputed calls from the RT-PCR reads with MiXCR, one row per CDR3 protein. The sample contains 600,000 to 700,000 distinct CDR3 sequences, 12% to 15% of which appear only once. Notes on the study in general: Few additional T cells are recruited per seasonal influenza vaccination, authors suggested.

The specimen comprised PBMCs from blood, sampled around 15 days before vaccination. The chain combines TRBV28 with TRBJ2-7; the D gene is possibly TRBD1 (6 bases). The clonotype comes from a man aged 50-59 years who received an inactivated influenza vaccine. This chain's CDR3 is CASSLPGGGLPGEQYF. CDR3 coding DNA: TGTGCCAGCAGTTTACCCGGTGGGGGCCTTCCAGGCGAGCAGTACTTC.